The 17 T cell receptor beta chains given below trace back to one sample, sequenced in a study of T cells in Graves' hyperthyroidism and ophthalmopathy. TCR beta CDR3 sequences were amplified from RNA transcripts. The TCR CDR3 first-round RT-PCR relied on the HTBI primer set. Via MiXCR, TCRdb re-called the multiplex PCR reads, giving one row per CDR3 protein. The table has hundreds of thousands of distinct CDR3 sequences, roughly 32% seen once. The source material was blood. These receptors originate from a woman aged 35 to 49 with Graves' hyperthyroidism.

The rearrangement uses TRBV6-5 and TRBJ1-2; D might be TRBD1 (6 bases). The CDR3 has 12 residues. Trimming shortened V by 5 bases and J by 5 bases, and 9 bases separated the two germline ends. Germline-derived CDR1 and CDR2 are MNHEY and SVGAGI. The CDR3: CASSTGRYGYTF. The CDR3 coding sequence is TGTGCCAGCAGTACAGGGAGGTATGGCTACACCTTC.

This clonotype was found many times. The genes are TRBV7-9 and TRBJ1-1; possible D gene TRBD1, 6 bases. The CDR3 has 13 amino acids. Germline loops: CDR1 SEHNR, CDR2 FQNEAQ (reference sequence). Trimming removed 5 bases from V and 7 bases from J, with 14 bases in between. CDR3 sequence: CASSPHTGHEAFF. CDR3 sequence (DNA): TGTGCCAGCAGCCCACATACAGGGCATGAAGCTTTCTTT.

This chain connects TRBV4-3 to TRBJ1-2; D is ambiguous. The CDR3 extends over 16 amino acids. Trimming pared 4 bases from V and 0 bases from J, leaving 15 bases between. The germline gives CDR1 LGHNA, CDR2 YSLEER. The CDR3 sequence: CASSLSRGNANYGYTF. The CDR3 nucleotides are TGCGCCAGCAGCCTTTCCCGCGGGAACGCTAACTATGGCTACACCTTC.

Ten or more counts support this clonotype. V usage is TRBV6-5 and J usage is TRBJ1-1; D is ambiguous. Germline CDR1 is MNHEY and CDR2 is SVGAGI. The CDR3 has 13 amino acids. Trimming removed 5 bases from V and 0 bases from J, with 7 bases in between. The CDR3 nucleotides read TGTGCCAGCAGTGTCTTAATGAACACTGAAGCTTTCTTT. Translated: CASSVLMNTEAFF.

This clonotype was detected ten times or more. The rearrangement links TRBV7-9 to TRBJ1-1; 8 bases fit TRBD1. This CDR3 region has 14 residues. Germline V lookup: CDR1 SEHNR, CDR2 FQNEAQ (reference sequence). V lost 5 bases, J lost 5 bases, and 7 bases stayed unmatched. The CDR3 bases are TGTGCCAGCAGCGTCGACAGGGGAAAGACTGAAGCTTTCTTT. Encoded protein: CASSVDRGKTEAFF.

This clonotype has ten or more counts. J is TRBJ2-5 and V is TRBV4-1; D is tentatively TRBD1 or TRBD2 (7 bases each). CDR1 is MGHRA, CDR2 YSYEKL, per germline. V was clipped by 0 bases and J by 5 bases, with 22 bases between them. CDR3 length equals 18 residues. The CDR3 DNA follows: TGCGCCAGCAGCCAAGAAACCAGGGGGGGAGGAGTGAGGGAGACCCAGTACTTC. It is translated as CASSQETRGGGVRETQYF.

In DNA form, the CDR3 reads TGTGCCAGCAGTTTAACGGGGGCAGGGCTTTACACCGGGGAGCTGTTTTTT. Amino acid sequence: CASSLTGAGLYTGELFF. The rearrangement joins TRBV25-1 to TRBJ2-2, with D possibly called TRBD1 or TRBD2 (6 bases each). The CDR3 covers 17 residues. V gave up 5 bases and J gave up 3 bases, with 19 bases separating them. In germline, CDR1 is MGHDK, CDR2 SYGVNS.

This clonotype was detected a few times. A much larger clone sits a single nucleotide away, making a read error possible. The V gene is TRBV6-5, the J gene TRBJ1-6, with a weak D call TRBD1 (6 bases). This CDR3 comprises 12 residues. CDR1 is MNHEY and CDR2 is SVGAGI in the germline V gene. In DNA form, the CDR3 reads TGTGCCATCAGTTACTCGAGGGACAAGCTCCACTTT. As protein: CAISYSRDKLHF.

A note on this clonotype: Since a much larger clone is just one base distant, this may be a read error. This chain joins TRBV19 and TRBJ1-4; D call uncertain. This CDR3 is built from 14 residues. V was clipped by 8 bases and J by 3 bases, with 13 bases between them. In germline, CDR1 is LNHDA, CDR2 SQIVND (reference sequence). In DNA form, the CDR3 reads TGTGCCAGTGCAGACGGTGCAGCTAATGAAAAACTGTTTTTT. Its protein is CASADGAANEKLFF.

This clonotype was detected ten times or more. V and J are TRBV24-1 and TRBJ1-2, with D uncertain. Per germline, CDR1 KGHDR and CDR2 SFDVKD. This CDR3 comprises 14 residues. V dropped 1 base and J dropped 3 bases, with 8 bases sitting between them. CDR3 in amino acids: CATSDFGSDYGYTF. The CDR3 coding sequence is TGTGCCACCAGTGATTTCGGGTCGGACTATGGCTACACCTTC.

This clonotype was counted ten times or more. The CDR3 DNA is TGTGCCAGCAGCTTAGGCAGGACTAGTGGGAGCCACGAGCAGTACTTC. Protein: CASSLGRTSGSHEQYF. The chain carries TRBV7-6 and TRBJ2-7; 7 bases match TRBD2. Germline V gene data show CDR1 as SGHVS and CDR2 as FNYEAQ. CDR3 length equals 16 residues. Trimming took 1 base from V and 5 from J; bases not matched to a gene: 11.

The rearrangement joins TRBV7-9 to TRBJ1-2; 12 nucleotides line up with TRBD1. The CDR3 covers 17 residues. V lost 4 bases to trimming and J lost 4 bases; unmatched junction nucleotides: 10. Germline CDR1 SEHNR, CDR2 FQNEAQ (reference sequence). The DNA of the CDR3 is TGTGCCAGCAGCTCCTCCGGGACAGGGGGCTCCCCCTATGGCTACACCTTC. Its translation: CASSSSGTGGSPYGYTF. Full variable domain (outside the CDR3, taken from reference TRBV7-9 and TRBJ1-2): DTGVSQNPRHKITKRGQNVTFRCDPISEHNRLYWYRQTLGQGPEFLTYFQNEAQLEKSRLLSDRFSAERPKGSFSTLEIQRTEQGDSAMYLCASSSSGTGGSPYGYTFGSGTRLTVV.

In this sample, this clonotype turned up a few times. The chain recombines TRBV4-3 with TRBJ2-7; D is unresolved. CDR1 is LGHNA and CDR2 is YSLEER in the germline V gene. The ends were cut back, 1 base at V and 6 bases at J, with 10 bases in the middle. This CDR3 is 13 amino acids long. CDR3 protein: CASSQGDGPEQYF. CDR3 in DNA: TGCGCCAGCAGCCAAGGCGACGGCCCCGAGCAGTACTTC.

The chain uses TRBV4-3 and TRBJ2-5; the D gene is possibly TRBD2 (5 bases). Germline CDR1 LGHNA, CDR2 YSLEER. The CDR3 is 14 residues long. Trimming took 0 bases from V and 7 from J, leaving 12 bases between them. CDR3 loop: CASSQEGGLGTQYF. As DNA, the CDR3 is TGCGCCAGCAGCCAAGAAGGCGGGTTAGGGACCCAGTACTTC.

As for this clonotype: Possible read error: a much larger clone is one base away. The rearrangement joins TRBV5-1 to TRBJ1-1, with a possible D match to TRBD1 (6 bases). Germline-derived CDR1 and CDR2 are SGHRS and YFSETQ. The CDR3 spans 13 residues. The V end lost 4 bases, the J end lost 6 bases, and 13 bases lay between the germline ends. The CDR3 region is CASSQGSGAEAFF. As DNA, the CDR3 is TGCGCCAGCAGCCAGGGGAGTGGCGCTGAAGCTTTCTTT.

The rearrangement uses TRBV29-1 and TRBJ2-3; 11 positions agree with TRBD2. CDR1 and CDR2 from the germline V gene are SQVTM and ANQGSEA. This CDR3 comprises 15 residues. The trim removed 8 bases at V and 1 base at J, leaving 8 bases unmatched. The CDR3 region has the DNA TGCAGCTCATCACCGGGACTAGCGGGCACAGATACGCAGTATTTT. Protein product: CSSSPGLAGTDTQYF.

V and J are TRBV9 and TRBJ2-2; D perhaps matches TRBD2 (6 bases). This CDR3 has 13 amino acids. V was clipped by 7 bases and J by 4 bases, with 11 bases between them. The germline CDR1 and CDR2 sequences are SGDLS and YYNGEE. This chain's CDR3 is CASGLRGTGELFF. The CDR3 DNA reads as TGTGCCAGCGGTCTGCGGGGCACCGGGGAGCTGTTTTTT.